The 10 T cell receptor beta chains below were found in one sample sequenced in a study of blood T cell repertoires in COVID-19. Using immunoSEQ multiplex PCR, the repertoire was profiled, and TCRdb retains in-frame clones only, with some absent. Among 62,000 or so clones listed, 80% to 90% were seen once. Input material: PBMCs or T cells enriched from blood (not recorded which). These receptors were collected from a middle-aged woman with acute COVID-19.

This clone came up once. The CDR3 loop is CASSRGQGSYEQYF. The CDR3 DNA reads as TGTGCCAGCAGTAGGGGACAGGGCAGCTACGAGCAGTACTTC. The chain combines TRBV28 with TRBJ2-7, with 9 bases lining up with TRBD1. CDR1 and CDR2 from the germline V gene are MDHEN and SYDVKM. The CDR3 covers 14 residues. Losses at the gene ends were 5 bases for V and 3 bases for J; bases not matched to a gene: 5.

This chain uses TRBV28 with TRBJ1-5, with 11 bases identical to TRBD1. V was pared by 7 bases and J by 7 bases, with 9 bases of the junction left unmatched. Germline V CDR1 and CDR2: MDHEN, SYDVKM. This CDR3 has 15 amino acids. The CDR3 coding sequence is TGTGCCAGCAACGGACAGGGGGCGGGAAAGCAGCCCCAGCATTTT. It yields the protein CASNGQGAGKQPQHF.

The chain has TRBV28 and TRBJ2-1; 9 bases fit TRBD2. The V gene's germline CDR1 is MDHEN and CDR2 SYDVKM. V gave up 5 bases and J gave up 9 bases; unmatched junction bases: 8. The CDR3 has 14 amino acids. As DNA, the CDR3 is TGTGCCAGCAGTGTGGCCGGGACTAGCTTTGAGCAGTTCTTC. This translates into CASSVAGTSFEQFF.

This clone was detected once. This sequence joins TRBV5-6 and TRBJ1-1; D is unclear. The ends were cut back, 5 bases at V and 1 base at J, with 15 bases in the middle. The V gene's germline CDR1 is SGHDT and CDR2 YYEEEE. The CDR3 consists of 15 residues. The CDR3 bases are TGTGCCAGCAGTGTACAGCATAATCCGAACACTGAAGCTTTCTTT. Protein: CASSVQHNPNTEAFF.

The V call is TRBV5-1, the J call TRBJ2-1; D possibly corresponds to TRBD1 (5 bases). The V and J ends lost 0 bases and 5 bases respectively, with 9 bases between them. This CDR3 is 14 amino acids long. In germline, CDR1 is SGHRS, CDR2 YFSETQ. CDR3: CASSLGSGNNEQFF. The CDR3 DNA is TGCGCCAGCAGCTTGGGCTCAGGGAACAATGAGCAGTTCTTC.

The gene calls are TRBV11-3 and TRBJ2-6; D ambiguous. The CDR3 is made up of 15 amino acids. Trimming cost V 5 bases and J 0 bases, with 8 bases left between them. Germline V CDR1 and CDR2: SGHNT, YENEEA. CDR3 amino acids: CASSPGSSGANVLTF. The CDR3 nucleotides read TGTGCCAGCAGCCCCGGTAGCTCTGGGGCCAACGTCCTGACTTTC.

A few counts support this clone. The chain recombines TRBV3-1 (or the pseudogene TRBV3-2) with TRBJ2-5; TRBD2 matches 8 bases. This CDR3 spans 14 amino acids. The V and J ends lost 1 base and 5 bases, in that order; junction bases with no gene match: 3. Germline V gives CDR1 LGHDT, CDR2 YNNKEL (reference sequence). CDR3 DNA sequence: TGTGCCAGCAGCCAAGGGCTAGCGGGTGAGACCCAGTACTTC. This gives the protein CASSQGLAGETQYF.

This clone was counted a few times. The chain is built from TRBV5-1 and TRBJ1-6, with unresolved D. Germline V gives CDR1 SGHRS, CDR2 YFSETQ. The V end lost 1 base, the J end lost 6 bases, and 8 bases lay between the germline ends. This CDR3 contains 14 residues. Here the CDR3 reads CASSLRGINSPLHF. In nucleotides, the CDR3 is TGCGCCAGCAGCTTGAGAGGGATTAATTCACCCCTCCACTTT.

V usage is TRBV2 and J usage is TRBJ2-7; 7 positions match TRBD1. Trimming removed 5 bases from V and 6 bases from J; junction bases left unmatched: 4. This CDR3 is 12 amino acids long. The germline V gene has CDR1 SNHLY and CDR2 FYNNEI. The DNA for the CDR3 is TGTGCCAGCAGTATGACAGGGAGCGAGCAGTACGTC. Amino acids: CASSMTGSEQYV.

This clone was observed a single time. DNA for the CDR3: TGTGCCAGCAGTTACCCTAGCGGGAACGAGCAGTACTTC. Its protein is CASSYPSGNEQYF. This rearrangement joins TRBV6-5 to TRBJ2-7; 9 bases match TRBD2. V shed 2 bases, J shed 5 bases, and the junction held 1 base outside the gene matches. Germline CDR1 reads MNHEY; CDR2 reads SVGAGI. This CDR3 is built from 13 residues.